This T cell receptor (beta chain) comes out of a study of blood T cell repertoires in COVID-19. Study details: Specimens from acute and convalescent COVID-19 originated in the United States, Italy and Spain.

As handled by the study authors: Estimates of nucleated cell counts were drawn from the amplification of reference gene primers. This table comes from immunoSEQ multiplex PCR, and its TCRdb copy is limited to in-frame clones, with some not included. The DNA gave D and trimming, while V, J and clone size come from that table. The table includes tens of thousands of clones, roughly 80% detected once. Unmatched junction bases numbered 7, after V lost 4 bases and J lost 4 bases. From germline, CDR1 is KGHDR and CDR2 SFDVKD. This CDR3 has 15 amino acids. The receptor comes from a human donor in a cohort sampled during active COVID-19. What was sequenced was peripheral blood. The rearrangement uses TRBV24-1 and TRBJ1-1, with TRBD1 matching 8 bases. CDR3 amino acids: CATSDPRQGSTEAFF. The CDR3 nucleotides read TGTGCCACCAGTGACCCACGACAGGGGAGCACTGAAGCTTTCTTT.